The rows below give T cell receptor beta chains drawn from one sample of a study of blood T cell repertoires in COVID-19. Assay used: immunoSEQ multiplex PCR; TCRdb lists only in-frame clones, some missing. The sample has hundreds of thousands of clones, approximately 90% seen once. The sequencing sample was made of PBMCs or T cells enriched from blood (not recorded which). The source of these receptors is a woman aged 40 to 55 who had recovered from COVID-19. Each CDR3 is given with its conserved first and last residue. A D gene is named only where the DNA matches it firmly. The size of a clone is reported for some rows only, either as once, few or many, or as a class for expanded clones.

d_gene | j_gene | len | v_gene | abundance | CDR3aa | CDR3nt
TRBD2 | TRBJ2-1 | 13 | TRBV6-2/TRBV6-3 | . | CASSYGLVNEQFF | TGTGCCAGCAGTTACGGACTAGTCAACGAGCAGTTCTTC
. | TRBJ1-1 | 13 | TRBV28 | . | CASSTTRTDEAFF | TGTGCCAGCAGTACTACCAGGACAGACGAAGCTTTCTTT
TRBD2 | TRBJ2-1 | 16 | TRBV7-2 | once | CASSLEAGVNFSEQFF | TGTGCCAGCAGCTTAGAGGCGGGGGTAAATTTTAGTGAGCAGTTCTTC
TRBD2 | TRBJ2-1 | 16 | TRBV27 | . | CASSSTSGGPYNEQFF | TGTGCCAGCAGCTCAACTAGCGGAGGGCCCTACAATGAGCAGTTCTTC
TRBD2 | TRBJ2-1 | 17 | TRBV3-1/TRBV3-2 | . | CASSQDLAGGPRNEQFF | TGTGCCAGCAGCCAAGATTTAGCGGGAGGGCCTCGAAATGAGCAGTTCTTC
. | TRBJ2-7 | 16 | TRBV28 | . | CASSLKSGTPSYEQYF | TGTGCCAGCAGCCTCAAATCCGGGACACCTTCCTACGAGCAGTACTTC
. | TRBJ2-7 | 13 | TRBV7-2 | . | CASSKSSAYEQYF | TGTGCCAGCAGCAAATCTAGCGCCTACGAGCAGTACTTC
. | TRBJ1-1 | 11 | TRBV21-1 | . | CASIPGTEAFF | TGTGCCAGCATCCCAGGCACTGAAGCTTTCTTT
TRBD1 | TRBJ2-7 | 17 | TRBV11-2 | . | CASSLAPSGTGSYEQYF | TGTGCCAGCAGCTTAGCGCCGTCCGGGACAGGGTCCTACGAGCAGTACTTC
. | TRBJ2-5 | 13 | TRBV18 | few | CASSPQIRETQYF | TGTGCCAGCTCACCCCAGATCAGAGAGACCCAGTACTTC
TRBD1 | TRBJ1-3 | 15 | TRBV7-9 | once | CASSLGQGPENTIYF | TGTGCCAGCAGCTTAGGACAGGGGCCGGAAAACACCATATATTTT